This T cell receptor beta chain was documented in a study of T cells after yellow fever vaccination. About the study: Where fractions had low cell numbers, libraries were prepared from them with the SMART-Seq v4 Ultra Low Input RNA kit. Findings and limits, study-wide: Highly abundant clonotypes carried over from the bulk population could end up in FACS-sorted repertoires as contaminants. Although the secondary response was weaker, it peaked faster, at day 5 versus 15.

With respect to this clonotype: Its antigen is undetermined.

TCR cDNA, made by 5'RACE template switching, carried an added universal primer site and UMIs. TCRdb reprocessed the 5' RACE reads via MiXCR and lists one record per CDR3 protein. The table shows around 320,000 distinct CDR3 sequences, with around 11% occurring only once. This CDR3 contains 13 residues. The J segment lost 8 bases and the V segment lost 10 bases, leaving 8 bases of the junction unmatched. Germline V gene data show CDR1 as MNHNS and CDR2 as SASEGT. The chain joins TRBV6-1 to TRBJ1-6, with 7 nucleotides matching TRBD1. The source of this sequence is a man younger than 35 who received the YFV17D yellow fever vaccine. The source was CD4+ T cells sorted from PBMCs, collected 45 days after the yellow fever booster vaccination. The CDR3 protein is CATYRGVDSPLHF. The CDR3 nucleotides read TGTGCCACCTACAGGGGCGTCGATTCACCCCTCCACTTT.